A selection of T cell receptor beta chains follows, all from one sample in a study of CD8+CD57+ T cells in acquired aplastic anemia. TCRdb re-analysed the reads in MiXCR, keeping a single row per CDR3 protein. Among 450,000 to 600,000 distinct CDR3 sequences, under 40% were seen once, and the ten largest hold around 0.82%. The sample taken for sequencing was sorted CD4+, CD8+, or CD8+CD57+ T cells (not recorded which) from PBMCs. The source of these receptors is a human donor with aplastic anemia. Both conserved end residues are part of each CDR3. The D gene is left open where the match is weak. Size is omitted from some rows. Given values are once, few, many or a class for expanded clones.

many	TRBV11-1	TRBJ2-2	-	CASSLTVGRSNTGELFF	TGTGCCAGCAGCTTGACGGTCGGACGGTCGAACACCGGGGAGCTGTTTTTT
once	TRBV10-1	TRBJ2-7	TRBD2	CASVGLAGAYEQYF	TGCGCCAGCGTAGGACTAGCGGGCGCCTACGAGCAGTACTTC
many	TRBV7-3	TRBJ2-7	-	CASSLRGFPYEQYF	TGTGCCAGCAGCTTACGGGGATTTCCCTACGAGCAGTACTTC
many	TRBV2	TRBJ1-5	-	CASTTLAGGNQPQHF	TGTGCCAGCACGACCCTCGCAGGAGGGAATCAGCCCCAGCATTTT
-	TRBV20-1	TRBJ1-4	-	CSARDFLGENEELFF	TGCAGTGCTAGAGATTTTTTGGGGGAGAATGAAGAACTGTTTTTT
many	TRBV25-1	TRBJ2-1	-	CASSDSGLGNEQFF	TGTGCCAGCAGTGATAGCGGTTTGGGGAATGAGCAGTTCTTC
many	TRBV2	TRBJ1-1	-	CASSLRGGMNTEAFF	TGTGCCAGCAGTCTGCGGGGGGGCATGAACACTGAAGCTTTCTTT
few	TRBV12-3/TRBV12-4	TRBJ2-7	-	CASSLRGGTEQYF	TGTGCCAGCAGTTTGAGGGGGGGAACCGAGCAGTACTTC
few	TRBV10-3	TRBJ1-5	TRBD1	CASSQRRGQVAPQHF	TGTGCCAGCAGCCAAAGACGGGGACAGGTCGCACCCCAGCATTTT
-	TRBV7-6	TRBJ2-5	TRBD1	CAGSTHPQGAINRGQYF	TGTGCCGGCAGCACCCATCCCCAGGGGGCGATCAATCGCGGGCAGTACTTC
many	TRBV5-1	TRBJ1-6	-	CASSLGQWNSPLHF	TGCGCCAGCAGCTTGGGACAGTGGAATTCACCCCTCCACTTT
-	TRBV6-1	TRBJ2-7	TRBD1	CASSKYLGQGGGTYEQYF	TGTGCCAGCAGCAAATACCTCGGACAGGGCGGAGGGACCTACGAGCAGTACTTC
many	TRBV20-1	TRBJ1-2	-	CSAALAGSDGYTF	TGCAGTGCCGCCCTTGCAGGGAGCGATGGCTACACCTTC